A single sample is the source of the 14 T cell receptor beta chains below, sequenced in a study of T cells after yellow fever vaccination. TCRdb passed the 5' RACE reads through MiXCR, listing each CDR3 protein once. The sample yields approximately 450,000 distinct CDR3 sequences, 18% seen once. The source material was PBMCs, sampled before the yellow fever booster vaccination. The receptor set was obtained from a man younger than 35 who received the YFV17D yellow fever vaccine.

The genes are TRBV24-1 and TRBJ2-2; D is uncertain. This CDR3 spans 15 amino acids. Germline values: CDR1 KGHDR, CDR2 SFDVKD. Trimming shortened V by 3 bases and J by 5 bases, and 12 bases separated the two germline ends. CDR3 residues: CATSDLPLWTGELFF. The DNA of the CDR3 is TGTGCCACCAGTGATCTCCCCCTTTGGACCGGGGAGCTGTTTTTT.

This chain links TRBV6-4 with TRBJ2-7; 10 positions match TRBD1. This CDR3 contains 15 residues. Germline trimming cut 6 bases from V and 3 bases from J; bases unmatched to any gene: 8. Germline V gives CDR1 MRHNA, CDR2 SNTAGT. CDR3 nucleotides: TGTGCCAGCAGACTCGAGGGACAGGGGATCTACGAGCAGTACTTC. Its protein product is CASRLEGQGIYEQYF.

V and J are TRBV18 and TRBJ2-1; the match to TRBD2 covers 14 bases. In germline, CDR1 is KGHSH, CDR2 LQKENI. The length of the CDR3 is 16 residues. The V segment lost 1 base and the J segment 7 bases; nucleotides outside the gene matches: 3. The CDR3 DNA reads TGTGCCAGCTCACCACGACTAGCGGGGGGGAAGAATGAGCAGTTCTTC. Protein: CASSPRLAGGKNEQFF.

There are many counts of this clonotype. The J gene is TRBJ2-5, the V gene TRBV7-2; no definite D call. V gave up 0 bases and J gave up 5 bases, with 7 bases separating them. Per the germline V gene, CDR1 is SGHTA and CDR2 is FQGNSA. The CDR3 has 13 residues. CDR3 amino acids: CASSLAVGETQYF. The CDR3 DNA is TGTGCCAGCAGCTTAGCGGTCGGTGAGACCCAGTACTTC.

Only a few counts were recorded for this clonotype. The rearrangement links TRBV12-3 or TRBV12-4 to TRBJ2-1; D may be TRBD1 (6 bases). The ends were cut back, 4 bases at V and 9 bases at J, with 13 bases in the middle. CDR3 size: 13 residues. The CDR3, as DNA: TGTGCCAGCAGTTCTACAGGGTTACGTGAGCAGTTCTTC. Its translation: CASSSTGLREQFF.

V usage is TRBV4-3 and J usage is TRBJ2-1, with 8 bases fitting TRBD1. Germline CDR1 is LGHNA and CDR2 is YSLEER. V dropped 3 bases and J dropped 7; count of bases not matched to a gene: 11. The CDR3 covers 16 residues. This chain's CDR3 is CASSHTLGQGGNEQFF. In nucleotides, the CDR3 is TGCGCCAGCAGCCACACACTAGGACAGGGAGGAAATGAGCAGTTCTTC.

The chain employs TRBV7-2 and TRBJ1-5; D remains unclear. This CDR3 spans 13 amino acids. CDR1 is SGHTA and CDR2 is FQGNSA in the germline V gene. Trimming removed 1 base from V and 10 bases from J, with 11 bases in between. The DNA of the CDR3 is TGTGCCAGCAGCTTAGATCAGTCCCACCCCCAGCATTTT. This gives the protein CASSLDQSHPQHF.

J is TRBJ1-1 and V is TRBV20-1, with 8 bases matching TRBD1. J lost 2 bases, V lost 6 bases, and 5 bases had no gene match. CDR1 and CDR2 (germline): DFQATT, SNEGSKA (reference sequence). The CDR3 has 13 residues. The CDR3 region has the DNA TGCAGTGCCGCAGGGGGCCCTAACACTGAAGCTTTCTTT. It encodes CSAAGGPNTEAFF.

This clonotype occurred many times. The chain uses TRBV29-1 and TRBJ2-5, with TRBD1 matching 8 bases. Trimming removed 1 base from V and 2 bases from J; junction bases left unmatched: 0. The CDR3 spans 13 residues. Germline loops: CDR1 SQVTM, CDR2 ANQGSEA. In DNA form, the CDR3 reads TGCAGCGTTGAAGGGACAGGGCAAGAGACCCAGTACTTC. Translating gives CSVEGTGQETQYF. The whole variable domain, filled in from reference TRBV29-1 and TRBJ2-5, reads SAVISQKPSRDICQRGTSLTIQCQVDSQVTMMFWYRQQPGQSLTLIATANQGSEATYESGFVIDKFPISRPNLTFSTLTVSNMSPEDSSIYLCSVEGTGQETQYFGPGTRLLVL.

The V and J genes are TRBV3-1 and TRBJ2-3, with D possibly matching TRBD1 (5 bases). The V gene lost 4 bases and the J gene lost 4 bases, with 12 bases spanning the gap. The CDR3 contains 14 residues. The germline CDR1 and CDR2 sequences are LGHDT and YNNKEL (reference sequence). CDR3 DNA sequence: TGTGCCAGCAGCCCAACAGGCACCCCAGATACGCAGTATTTT. It yields the protein CASSPTGTPDTQYF.

This clonotype showed up just a few times. The J gene is TRBJ2-3, the V gene TRBV9, with TRBD2 matching over 15 bases. Germline trimming cut 2 bases from V and 3 bases from J; bases unmatched to any gene: 4. There are 17 residues in the CDR3. Germline V gives CDR1 SGDLS, CDR2 YYNGEE. CDR3 residues: CASSVGTSGGQTDTQYF. The CDR3 region has the DNA TGTGCCAGCAGCGTTGGGACTAGCGGGGGGCAGACAGATACGCAGTATTTT.

The table lists this clonotype with a few counts. The rearrangement uses TRBV7-2 and TRBJ2-5; D may be TRBD2 (5 bases). The V end lost 6 bases, the J end lost 7 bases, and 18 bases lay between the germline ends. The CDR3 totals 14 residues. Looked up from germline, CDR1 is SGHTA and CDR2 is FQGNSA. The CDR3 DNA follows: TGTGCCAGCAGGACCCCGGGCACCCGGGGGACCCAGTACTTC. Protein product: CASRTPGTRGTQYF.

This clonotype was counted between two and nine times. This chain joins TRBV6-6 and TRBJ1-5; perhaps TRBD1 as D (6 bases). Germline values: CDR1 MNHNY, CDR2 SVGAGI (reference sequence). The CDR3 runs 16 residues. Trimming removed 2 bases from V and 0 bases from J, with 11 bases in between. The CDR3 loop is CASSYRQGTSNQPQHF. CDR3 nucleotide sequence: TGTGCCAGCAGTTACCGGCAGGGGACTAGCAATCAGCCCCAGCATTTT.

This chain links TRBV12-3 or TRBV12-4 with TRBJ2-7, with 8 bases that match TRBD2. The V gene end was trimmed by 3 bases and the J gene end by 5 bases; junction bases not matched to a gene: 6. The CDR3 loop spans 14 amino acids. CDR3 amino acids: CASSLRGDGDEQYF. The DNA for the CDR3 is TGTGCCAGCAGTTTGCGGGGGGACGGCGACGAGCAGTACTTC.